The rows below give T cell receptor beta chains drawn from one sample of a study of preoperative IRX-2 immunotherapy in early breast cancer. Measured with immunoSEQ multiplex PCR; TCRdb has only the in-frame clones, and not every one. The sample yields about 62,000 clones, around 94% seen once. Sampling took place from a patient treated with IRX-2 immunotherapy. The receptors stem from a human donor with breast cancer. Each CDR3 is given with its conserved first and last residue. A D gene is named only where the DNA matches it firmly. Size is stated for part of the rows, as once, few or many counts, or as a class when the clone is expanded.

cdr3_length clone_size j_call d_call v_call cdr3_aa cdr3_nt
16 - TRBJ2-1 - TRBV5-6 CASSLAFGGTYNEQFF TGTGCCAGCAGCTTGGCTTTTGGCGGAACCTACAATGAGCAGTTCTTC
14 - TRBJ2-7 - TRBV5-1 CASSLVGVPWEQYF TGCGCCAGCAGCTTGGTGGGGGTGCCTTGGGAGCAGTACTTC
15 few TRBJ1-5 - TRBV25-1 CARPDMGYSNQPQHF TGTGCCAGGCCAGATATGGGGTATAGCAATCAGCCCCAGCATTTT
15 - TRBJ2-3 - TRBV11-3 CASSPGGVPTDTQYF TGTGCCAGCAGCCCCGGTGGGGTCCCCACAGATACGCAGTATTTT
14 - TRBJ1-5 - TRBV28 CASSSGGSYQPQHF TGTGCCAGCAGTTCTGGGGGCTCGTATCAGCCCCAGCATTTT
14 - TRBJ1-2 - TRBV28 CASSFAGELYGYTF TGTGCCAGCAGCTTTGCAGGGGAACTCTATGGCTACACCTTC
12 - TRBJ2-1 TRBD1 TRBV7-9 CASSLDDRGQFF TGTGCCAGCAGCTTAGATGACAGGGGGCAGTTCTTC
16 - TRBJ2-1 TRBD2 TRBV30 CAWSGGGTHSYNEQFF TGTGCCTGGAGTGGGGGGGGGACCCACTCCTACAATGAGCAGTTCTTC
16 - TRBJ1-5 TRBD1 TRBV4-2 CASSQPGQGTGQPQHF TGTGCCAGCAGCCAACCGGGACAGGGGACGGGACAGCCCCAGCATTTT
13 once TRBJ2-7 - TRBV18 CASSPTSSYEQYF TGTGCCAGCTCACCAACCAGCTCCTACGAGCAGTACTTC
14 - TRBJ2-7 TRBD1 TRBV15 CATSTRQGSNEQYF TGTGCCACCAGCACACGACAGGGTTCCAACGAGCAGTACTTC
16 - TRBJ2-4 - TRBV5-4 CASSPDSSLAKNIQYF TGTGCCAGCAGCCCGGACAGCTCACTAGCCAAAAACATTCAGTACTTC
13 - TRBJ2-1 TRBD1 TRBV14 CASSQGLGTGWFF TGTGCCAGCAGCCAGGGTTTGGGGACAGGGTGGTTCTTC
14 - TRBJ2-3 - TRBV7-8 CASSFLGGTDTQYF TGTGCCAGCAGCTTCTTGGGCGGCACAGATACGCAGTATTTT
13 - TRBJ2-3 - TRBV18 CASSPPSTDTQYF TGTGCCAGCTCACCACCAAGCACAGATACGCAGTATTTT
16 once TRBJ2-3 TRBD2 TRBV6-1 CASSELTSGSTDTQYF TGTGCCAGCAGTGAATTGACTAGCGGTAGCACAGATACGCAGTATTTT
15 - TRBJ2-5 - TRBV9 CASSEGWAEQETQYF TGTGCCAGCAGCGAGGGGTGGGCGGAACAAGAGACCCAGTACTTC
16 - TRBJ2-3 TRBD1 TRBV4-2 CASSQVAGQGRDTQYF TGTGCCAGCAGCCAAGTCGCAGGACAGGGGAGAGATACGCAGTATTTT
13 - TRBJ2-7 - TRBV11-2 CASRSTDSYEQYF TGTGCCAGCAGATCCACTGACTCCTACGAGCAGTACTTC
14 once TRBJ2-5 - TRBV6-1 CASSEGQVGETQYF TGTGCCAGCAGTGAAGGGCAGGTGGGGGAGACCCAGTACTTC
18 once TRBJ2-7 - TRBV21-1 CASSKVGSGLGTTYEQYF TGTGCCAGCAGCAAAGTGGGGTCGGGGTTGGGTACGACCTACGAGCAGTACTTC
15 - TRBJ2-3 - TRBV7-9 CASSFRTGGTDTQYF TGTGCCAGCAGCTTCAGGACGGGCGGCACAGATACGCAGTATTTT
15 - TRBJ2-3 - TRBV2 CASSVNSPSTDTQYF TGTGCCAGCAGTGTAAACAGCCCTAGCACAGATACGCAGTATTTT
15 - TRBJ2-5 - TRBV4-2 CASSQAPGRQETQYF TGTGCCAGCAGCCAAGCACCGGGACGCCAAGAGACCCAGTACTTC
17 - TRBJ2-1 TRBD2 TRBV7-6 CASSPQSGRRSYNEQFF TGTGCCAGCAGCCCTCAGAGCGGGAGGCGATCCTACAATGAGCAGTTCTTC
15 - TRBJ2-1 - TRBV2 CASSDAGRTYNEQFF TGTGCCAGCAGTGATGCCGGGAGAACCTACAATGAGCAGTTCTTC
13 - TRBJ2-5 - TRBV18 CASSPRGQETQYF TGTGCCAGCTCCCCTAGGGGGCAAGAGACCCAGTACTTC
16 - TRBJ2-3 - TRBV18 CASSPRGKRSTDTQYF TGTGCCAGCTCACCAAGGGGAAAGCGTAGCACAGATACGCAGTATTTT
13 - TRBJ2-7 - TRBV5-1 CASSSGAQREQYF TGCGCCAGCAGCTCCGGGGCCCAGAGGGAGCAGTACTTC
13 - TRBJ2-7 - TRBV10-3 CAIAIGGSYEQYF TGTGCCATCGCGATCGGGGGCTCCTACGAGCAGTACTTC
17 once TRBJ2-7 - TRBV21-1 CASSKAGGLASSYEQYF TGTGCCAGCAGCAAAGCGGGGGGACTAGCGAGTTCCTACGAGCAGTACTTC
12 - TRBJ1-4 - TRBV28 CASTTPGEKLFF TGTGCCAGCACCACCCCGGGGGAAAAACTGTTTTTT
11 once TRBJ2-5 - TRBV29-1 CSVGERETQYF TGCAGCGTTGGGGAACGGGAGACCCAGTACTTC
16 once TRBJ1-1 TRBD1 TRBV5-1 CASSWKMTGRNTEAFF TGCGCCAGCAGCTGGAAGATGACAGGGCGAAACACTGAAGCTTTCTTT
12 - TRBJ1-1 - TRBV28 CASSFYGRGSFF TGTGCCAGCAGTTTTTATGGGCGGGGCTCTTTCTTT
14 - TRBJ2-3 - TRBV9 CASSLGLSTDTQYF TGTGCCAGCAGCCTGGGACTTAGCACAGATACGCAGTATTTT
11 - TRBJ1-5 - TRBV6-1 CASRTGSPQHF TGTGCCAGCAGGACCGGTTCGCCCCAGCATTTT
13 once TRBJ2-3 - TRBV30 CAWSVSREGTQYF TGTGCCTGGAGTGTGTCGCGGGAAGGTACGCAGTATTTT
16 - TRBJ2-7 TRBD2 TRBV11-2 CASRPLAGRVSNEQYF TGTGCCAGCAGGCCCCTCGCCGGGAGGGTCTCCAACGAGCAGTACTTC
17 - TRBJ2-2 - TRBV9 CASSAIPLGDEAGELFF TGTGCCAGCAGCGCGATCCCCCTCGGGGATGAAGCCGGGGAGCTGTTTTTT